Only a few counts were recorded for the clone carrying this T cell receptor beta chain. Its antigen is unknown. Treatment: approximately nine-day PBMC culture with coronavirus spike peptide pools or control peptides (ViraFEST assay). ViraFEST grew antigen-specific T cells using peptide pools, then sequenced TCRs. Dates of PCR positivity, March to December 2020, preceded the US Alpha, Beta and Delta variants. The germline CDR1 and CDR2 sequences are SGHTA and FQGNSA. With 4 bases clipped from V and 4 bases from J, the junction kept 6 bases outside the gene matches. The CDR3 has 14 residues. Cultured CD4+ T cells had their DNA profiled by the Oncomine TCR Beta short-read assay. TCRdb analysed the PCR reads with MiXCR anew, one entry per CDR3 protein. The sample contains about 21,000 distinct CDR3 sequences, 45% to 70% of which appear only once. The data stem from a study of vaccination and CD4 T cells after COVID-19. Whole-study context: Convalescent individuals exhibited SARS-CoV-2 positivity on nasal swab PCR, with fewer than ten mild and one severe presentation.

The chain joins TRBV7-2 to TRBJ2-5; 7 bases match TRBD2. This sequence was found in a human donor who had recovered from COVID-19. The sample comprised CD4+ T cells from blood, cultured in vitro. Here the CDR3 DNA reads TGTGCCAGCAGCTCCGGACTAGTCCGAGAGACCCAGTACTTC. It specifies CASSSGLVRETQYF.